The present T cell receptor beta chain was sequenced within a study of T-cell memory formation after mild COVID-19. Study results and limitations: Balance between CD4 and CD8 was seen in clones contracting day 15 to 85, and a CD4+ lean was seen in later expanders.

TCRdb re-called the 5' RACE reads with MiXCR, one entry per CDR3 protein. The sample contains about 50,000 distinct CDR3 sequences, 12% of which appear only once. Germline values: CDR1 SEHNR, CDR2 FQNEAQ (reference sequence). Trimming took off 7 bases at V and 7 bases at J, with 14 bases between the two ends. The CDR3 is 14 residues long. At least ten counts were recorded for this clonotype. Its antigen remains unknown. This sequence joins TRBV7-9 and TRBJ1-6; TRBD1 might be the D (6 bases). The receptor comes from a man between 18 and 35 years old who had mild COVID-19 (a few samples of this study predate the infection). Cell type and time point are not known. The sample consisted of PBMCs or a T cell subset sorted from them (not recorded which). The CDR3 coding sequence is TGTGCCAGCACCAGGGCAGGGGAAAATTCACCCCTCCACTTT. Translating gives CASTRAGENSPLHF.